Following are 5 T cell receptor beta chains from one sample sequenced in a study of CXCR3-negative and CXCR3-positive naive CD8 T cells. UMI-labeled 5' RACE yielded the TRB cDNA libraries. TCRdb re-called the 5' RACE reads, yielding one record per CDR3 amino acid sequence without DNA. The repertoire shows about 43,000 distinct CDR3 sequences; the top ten hold roughly a tenth. The specimen was memory CD8+ T cells from blood. The receptors originated from a human donor in good health. Some clones in this sample may be carry-over from other donors' samples.

The V and J genes are TRBV2 and TRBJ1-4. This CDR3 comprises 11 residues. Germline-derived CDR1 and CDR2 are SNHLY and FYNNEI. The CDR3: CASRGDEKLFF.

The gene calls are TRBV5-1 and TRBJ2-5; TCRdb outputs TRBD2, but without DNA this stays unchecked. The length of the CDR3 is 18 residues. Germline V gene sequence: CDR1 SGHRS, CDR2 YFSETQ. The CDR3 sequence is CARSRTLADRTTQETQYF. Using reference TRBV5-1 and TRBJ2-5 for the parts outside the CDR3, the full variable domain is KAGVTQTPRYLIKTRGQQVTLSCSPISGHRSVSWYQQTPGQGLQFLFEYFSETQRNKGNFPGRFSGRQFSNSRSEMNVSTLELGDSALYLCARSRTLADRTTQETQYFGPGTRLLVL.

The chain uses TRBV30 and TRBJ2-7; TCRdb's D gene call, TRBD1, goes unchecked for lack of DNA. Germline CDR1 and CDR2: GTSNPN and SVGIG (reference sequence). The CDR3 length is 14 residues. This CDR3 is CAWSTGAGDYEQYF.

The chain couples TRBV20-1 to TRBJ2-3; TCRdb indicates TRBD1, and absent DNA this call remains unverified. The V gene's germline CDR1 is DFQATT and CDR2 SNEGSKA (reference sequence). The CDR3 length is 15 residues. The CDR3 protein is CSASVPGLGTDTQYF.

J is TRBJ1-5 and V is TRBV5-6. The V gene's germline CDR1 is SGHDT and CDR2 YYEEEE. This CDR3 is 12 amino acids long. This CDR3 reads CASSLVGQPQHF. Full variable domain (missing parts from reference TRBV5-6 and TRBJ1-5): DAGVTQSPTHLIKTRGQQVTLRCSPKSGHDTVSWYQQALGQGPQFIFQYYEEEERQRGNFPDRFSGHQFPNYSSELNVNALLLGDSALYLCASSLVGQPQHFGDGTRLSIL.